These 21 T cell receptor beta chains came from one sample sequenced in a study of T-cell reconstitution after alpha-beta-depleted transplantation in children. Using unique molecular identifiers, the investigators prepared the TCRbeta library. TCRdb reprocessed the PCR reads with MiXCR, giving one entry per CDR3 protein. The table lists 250,000 to 400,000 distinct CDR3 sequences, 23% of them singletons. The material sequenced was PBMCs, mostly from graft donor cells, taken 180 days after TCRalphabeta/CD19-depleted stem cell transplant. The receptors were gathered from a male patient younger than 18 who had a stem cell transplant for acute lymphoblastic leukemia, so the T cells may come from the graft donor.

This clonotype came up a few times. J is TRBJ2-7 and V is TRBV21-1; TRBD1, the table's D call, was not compared with the DNA. TRBV21-1 is listed as a pseudogene. This CDR3 has 18 amino acids. The CDR3 loop is CASSCRDIRSSLFWEQYF. DNA of the CDR3: TGTGCCAGCAGCTGCCGGGACATAAGATCGTCCTTGTTTTGGGAGCAGTACTTC.

DNA of the CDR3: TGTGCCAGCAGCTTAGGGCCAGGGGTCCTGGAGTACTTC. It yields the protein CASSLGPGVLEYF. The chain has TRBV7-2 and TRBJ2-7, with D perhaps TRBD1 (6 bases). Germline values: CDR1 SGHTA, CDR2 FQGNSA. CDR3 size: 13 residues. Trimming stripped 1 base from V and 11 bases from J, with 15 bases between.

The V and J genes are TRBV5-6 and TRBJ2-1, with D maybe TRBD2 (7 bases). The CDR3 runs 17 residues. Germline V gene lookup returns CDR1 SGHDT and CDR2 YYEEEE. V dropped 1 base and J dropped 2 bases, with 16 bases sitting between them. This CDR3 is CASSLMGAGAPYNEQFF. In nucleotides, the CDR3 is TGTGCCAGCAGCTTGATGGGGGCGGGAGCTCCCTACAATGAGCAGTTCTTC.

In this sample, this clonotype turned up a few times. V and J are TRBV5-1 and TRBJ1-2; D may be TRBD1 (6 bases). Trimming took off 0 bases at V and 3 bases at J, with 9 bases between the two ends. The CDR3 runs to 14 residues. Looked up from germline, CDR1 is SGHRS and CDR2 is YFSETQ. Here the CDR3 DNA reads TGCGCCAGCAGCTTGGGACAGGTCGACTATGGCTACACCTTC. Its translation: CASSLGQVDYGYTF.

The genes are TRBV6-1 and TRBJ1-2; D remains ambiguous. Per germline, CDR1 MNHNS and CDR2 SASEGT. The CDR3 loop spans 14 amino acids. With 6 bases removed from V and 0 bases from J, the gap between germline ends came to 11 bases. The CDR3 nucleotides are TGTGCCAGCAGAAAAGGGCATGCTAACTATGGCTACACCTTC. Its translation is CASRKGHANYGYTF.

The CDR3 nucleotides read TGTGCCAGCAGCTTAGGGGGACCGACAGCTGAGAGCCCCAATCAGCCCCAGCATTTT. Its translation is CASSLGGPTAESPNQPQHF. The chain recombines TRBV11-1 with TRBJ1-5; possibly TRBD1 for D (5 bases). CDR1 is SGHAT, CDR2 FQDESV, per germline (reference sequence). This CDR3 region has 19 residues. Trimming left V 1 base short and J 3 bases short, with 22 bases between.

This clonotype was found a few times. The chain employs TRBV27 and TRBJ2-7; TRBD2 agrees at 7 bases. Germline trimming cut 0 bases from V and 7 bases from J; bases unmatched to any gene: 12. CDR3 length equals 16 residues. CDR1 MNHEY and CDR2 SMNVEV come from the germline V gene (reference sequence). CDR3 in amino acids: CASSLSAGTIPWEQYF. Written as DNA, the CDR3 is TGTGCCAGCAGTTTATCGGCCGGGACTATTCCTTGGGAGCAGTACTTC.

The table lists this clonotype with a few counts. V is TRBV5-1 and J is TRBJ1-2, with TRBD1 as a possible D gene (5 bases). Germline V gene sequence: CDR1 SGHRS, CDR2 YFSETQ. This CDR3 contains 14 residues. V lost 4 bases and J 4 bases, leaving 14 bases between the germline ends. The CDR3 here is CASSPGDSTYGYTF. The CDR3 DNA reads TGCGCCAGCAGCCCGGGTGACAGCACCTATGGCTACACCTTC.

The rearrangement links TRBV6-5 to TRBJ2-1, with D uncertain. This CDR3 region has 15 residues. Germline-derived CDR1 and CDR2 are MNHEY and SVGAGI. Trimming pared 6 bases from V and 8 bases from J, leaving 20 bases between. The CDR3 protein is CASSTRMSVGHEQFF. The DNA for the CDR3 is TGTGCCAGCAGCACTCGAATGAGCGTTGGCCATGAGCAGTTCTTC.

This clonotype was picked up a small number of times. CDR3 nucleotides: TGTGCCAGCAGTTTACCGACAAACCAAGAGACCCAGTACTTC. Protein sequence: CASSLPTNQETQYF. This sequence joins TRBV28 and TRBJ2-5; D is unresolved. Trimming took 2 bases from V and 0 from J, leaving 7 bases between them. The CDR3 runs 14 residues. Germline V gene data show CDR1 as MDHEN and CDR2 as SYDVKM.

Ten or more counts support this clonotype. The genes are TRBV29-1 and TRBJ2-5; D remains ambiguous. In germline, CDR1 is SQVTM, CDR2 ANQGSEA. This CDR3 has 13 amino acids. Trimming cost V 6 bases and J 2 bases, with 13 bases left between them. CDR3 residues: CSVLPGEQETQYF. CDR3 DNA sequence: TGCAGCGTCTTACCGGGCGAACAAGAGACCCAGTACTTC. The full variable domain, completed using reference TRBV29-1 and TRBJ2-5, is SAVISQKPSRDICQRGTSLTIQCQVDSQVTMMFWYRQQPGQSLTLIATANQGSEATYESGFVIDKFPISRPNLTFSTLTVSNMSPEDSSIYLCSVLPGEQETQYFGPGTRLLVL.

This clonotype was picked up a small number of times. Written as DNA, the CDR3 is TGTGCCAGCAGCCCCCTGATGAACACTGAAGCTTTCTTT. It encodes CASSPLMNTEAFF. This chain connects TRBV3-1 to TRBJ1-1, with unresolved D. Germline lookup yields CDR1 LGHDT and CDR2 YNNKEL (reference sequence). V dropped 4 bases and J dropped 0 bases, with 6 bases sitting between them. CDR3 length: 13 residues.

The chain has TRBV20-1 and TRBJ1-1; the D is unclear. V was shortened by 2 bases and J by 0 bases, with 16 bases between the two germline ends. The germline V gene has CDR1 DFQATT and CDR2 SNEGSKA (reference sequence). The CDR3 is made up of 16 amino acids. CDR3: CSARTPLIRMNTEAFF. CDR3 DNA: TGCAGTGCTAGAACCCCACTTATAAGGATGAACACTGAAGCTTTCTTT.

The rearrangement links TRBV12-3 or TRBV12-4 to TRBJ1-1; D call uncertain. Deletions cut 3 bases from V and 1 base from J, with 6 bases between. The CDR3 is made up of 13 amino acids. CDR3 nucleotide sequence: TGTGCCAGCAGTTTTTGGGCGAACACTGAAGCTTTCTTT. Translation: CASSFWANTEAFF.

The chain is built from TRBV29-1 and TRBJ2-3; 12 nucleotides agree with TRBD1. Unmatched junction bases numbered 7, after V lost 6 bases and J lost 6 bases. The CDR3 sequence is 14 residues long. Per germline, CDR1 SQVTM and CDR2 ANQGSEA. CDR3 in amino acids: CSVAGTGGLDTQYF. The CDR3 nucleotides are TGCAGCGTCGCCGGGACAGGGGGCTTGGATACGCAGTATTTT.

The rearrangement uses TRBV6-1 and TRBJ1-1; D unresolved. Germline CDR1 reads MNHNS; CDR2 reads SASEGT. Trimming removed 3 bases from V and 1 base from J, with 6 bases in between. There are 13 residues in the CDR3. Written as DNA, the CDR3 is TGTGCCAGCAGTGACACAGCGAACACTGAAGCTTTCTTT. Translated: CASSDTANTEAFF.

The chain combines TRBV19 with TRBJ2-6; D gene ambiguous. CDR1 and CDR2 (germline): LNHDA, SQIVND (reference sequence). Trimming cost V 7 bases and J 0 bases, with 10 bases left between them. The CDR3 runs to 15 residues. In DNA form, the CDR3 reads TGTGCCAGTAAGCCCTGGCTCTCTGGGGCCAACGTCCTGACTTTC. As protein: CASKPWLSGANVLTF.

This clonotype showed up just a few times. The V gene is TRBV6-1, the J gene TRBJ1-1, with TRBD1 identical over 7 bases. The germline CDR1 and CDR2 sequences are MNHNS and SASEGT. The V segment lost 5 bases and the J segment 5 bases; nucleotides outside the gene matches: 11. CDR3 length equals 15 residues. CDR3 protein: CASSRDSQGGTEAFF. Here the CDR3 DNA reads TGTGCCAGCAGTCGGGACAGCCAAGGTGGTACTGAAGCTTTCTTT.

This clonotype was found a few times. The chain carries TRBV20-1 and TRBJ1-4; D is perhaps TRBD1 (5 bases). The V end lost 0 bases, the J end lost 7 bases, and 12 bases lay between the germline ends. The germline gives CDR1 DFQATT, CDR2 SNEGSKA (reference sequence). This CDR3 region has 14 residues. Here the CDR3 reads CSARDGQGGEKLFF. CDR3 coding DNA: TGCAGTGCTAGAGATGGGCAGGGTGGTGAAAAACTGTTTTTT.

J is TRBJ1-1 and V is TRBV7-9; D is undetermined. The CDR3 extends over 14 amino acids. Trimming removed 1 base at V and 6 bases at J, with 12 bases between. CDR1 is SEHNR and CDR2 is FQNEAQ in the germline V gene (reference sequence). The CDR3 DNA follows: TGTGCCAGCAGCTTAGAAAGTTCAGTAGCTGAAGCTTTCTTT. It codes for CASSLESSVAEAFF.

The CDR3 DNA reads as TGTGCCAGCTCCCCAAGCGGGGGCTCCTACAATGAGCAGTTCTTC. Translation: CASSPSGGSYNEQFF. This rearrangement joins TRBV18 to TRBJ2-1, with 8 bases that match TRBD2. V lost 6 bases, J lost 0 bases, and 4 bases stayed unmatched. Looked up from germline, CDR1 is KGHSH and CDR2 is LQKENI. This CDR3 has 15 amino acids.